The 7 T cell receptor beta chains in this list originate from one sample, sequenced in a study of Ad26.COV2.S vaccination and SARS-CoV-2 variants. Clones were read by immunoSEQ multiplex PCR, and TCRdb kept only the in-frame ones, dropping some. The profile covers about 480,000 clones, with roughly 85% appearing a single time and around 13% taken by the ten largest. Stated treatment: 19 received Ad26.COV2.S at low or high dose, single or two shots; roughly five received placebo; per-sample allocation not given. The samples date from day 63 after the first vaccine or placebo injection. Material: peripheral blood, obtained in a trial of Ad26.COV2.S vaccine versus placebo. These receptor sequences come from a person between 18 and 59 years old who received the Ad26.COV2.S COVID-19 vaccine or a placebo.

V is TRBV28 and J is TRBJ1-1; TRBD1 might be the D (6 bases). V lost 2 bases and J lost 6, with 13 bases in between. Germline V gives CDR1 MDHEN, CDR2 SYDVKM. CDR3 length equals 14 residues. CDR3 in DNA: TGTGCCAGCAGTTTACCAGGGGAGGTCCCTGAAGCTTTCTTT. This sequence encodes CASSLPGEVPEAFF. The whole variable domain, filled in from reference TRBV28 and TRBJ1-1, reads DVKVTQSSRYLVKRTGEKVFLECVQDMDHENMFWYRQDPGLGLRLIYFSYDVKMKEKGDIPEGYSVSREKKERFSLILESASTNQTSMYLCASSLPGEVPEAFFGQGTRLTVV.

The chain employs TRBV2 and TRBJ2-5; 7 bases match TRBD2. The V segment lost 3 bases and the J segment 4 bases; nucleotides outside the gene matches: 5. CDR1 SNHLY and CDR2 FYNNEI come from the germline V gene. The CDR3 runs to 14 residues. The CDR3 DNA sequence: TGTGCCAGCAGTGATCCAGCGGGGCGAGAGACCCAGTACTTC. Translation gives CASSDPAGRETQYF.

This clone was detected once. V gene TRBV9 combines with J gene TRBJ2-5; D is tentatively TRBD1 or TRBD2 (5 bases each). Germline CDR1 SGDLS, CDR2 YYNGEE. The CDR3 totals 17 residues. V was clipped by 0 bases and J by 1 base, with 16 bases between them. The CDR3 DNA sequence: TGTGCCAGCAGCGTAGACCCCTCCGGGGCAGGCCAAGAGACCCAGTACTTC. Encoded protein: CASSVDPSGAGQETQYF.

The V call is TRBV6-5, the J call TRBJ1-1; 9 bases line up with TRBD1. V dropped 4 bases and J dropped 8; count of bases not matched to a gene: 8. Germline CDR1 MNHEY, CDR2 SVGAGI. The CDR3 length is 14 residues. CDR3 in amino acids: CASSFSFGTGEAFF. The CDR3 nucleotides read TGTGCCAGCAGTTTCTCATTCGGGACAGGGGAAGCTTTCTTT.

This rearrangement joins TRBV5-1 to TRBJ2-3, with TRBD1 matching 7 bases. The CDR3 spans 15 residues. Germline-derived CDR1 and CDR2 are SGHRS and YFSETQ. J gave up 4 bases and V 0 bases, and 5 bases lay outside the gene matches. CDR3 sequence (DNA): TGCGCCAGCAGCTTGGATGGGACAGTCTCAGATACGCAGTATTTT. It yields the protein CASSLDGTVSDTQYF.

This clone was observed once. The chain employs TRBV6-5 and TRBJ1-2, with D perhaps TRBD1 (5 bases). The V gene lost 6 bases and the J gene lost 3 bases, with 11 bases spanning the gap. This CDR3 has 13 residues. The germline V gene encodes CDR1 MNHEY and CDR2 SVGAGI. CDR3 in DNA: TGTGCCAGCAGCCGGGGCCGGGACTATGGCTACACCTTC. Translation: CASSRGRDYGYTF.

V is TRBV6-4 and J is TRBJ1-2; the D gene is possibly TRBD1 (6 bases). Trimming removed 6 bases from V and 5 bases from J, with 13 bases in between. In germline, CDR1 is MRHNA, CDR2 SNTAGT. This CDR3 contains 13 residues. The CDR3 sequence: CASSPQGSYGYTF. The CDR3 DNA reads TGTGCCAGCAGCCCCCAGGGGAGTTATGGCTACACCTTC.